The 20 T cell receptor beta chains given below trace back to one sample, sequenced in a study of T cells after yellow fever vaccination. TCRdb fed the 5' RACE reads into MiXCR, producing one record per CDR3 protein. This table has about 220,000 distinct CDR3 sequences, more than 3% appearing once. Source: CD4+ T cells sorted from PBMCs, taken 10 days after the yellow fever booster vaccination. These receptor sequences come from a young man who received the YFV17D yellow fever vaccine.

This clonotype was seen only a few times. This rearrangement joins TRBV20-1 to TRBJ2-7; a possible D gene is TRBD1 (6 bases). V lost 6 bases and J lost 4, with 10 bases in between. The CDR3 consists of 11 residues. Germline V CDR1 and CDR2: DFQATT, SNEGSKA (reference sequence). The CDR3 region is CSAGQGYEQYF. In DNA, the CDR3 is TGCAGTGCGGGTCAGGGGTACGAGCAGTACTTC.

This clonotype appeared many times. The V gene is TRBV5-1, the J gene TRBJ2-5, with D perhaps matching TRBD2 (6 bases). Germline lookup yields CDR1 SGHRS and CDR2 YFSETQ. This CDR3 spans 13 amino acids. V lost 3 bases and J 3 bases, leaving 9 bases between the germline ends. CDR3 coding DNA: TGCGCCAGCAGCTATTCGGGGGAAGAGACCCAGTACTTC. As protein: CASSYSGEETQYF.

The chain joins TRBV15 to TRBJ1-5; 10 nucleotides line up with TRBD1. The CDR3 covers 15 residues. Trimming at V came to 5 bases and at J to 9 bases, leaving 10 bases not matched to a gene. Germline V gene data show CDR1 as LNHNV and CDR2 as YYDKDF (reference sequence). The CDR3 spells CATSRGDRGDRPQHF. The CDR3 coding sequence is TGTGCCACCAGCCGCGGGGACAGGGGTGACCGGCCCCAGCATTTT.

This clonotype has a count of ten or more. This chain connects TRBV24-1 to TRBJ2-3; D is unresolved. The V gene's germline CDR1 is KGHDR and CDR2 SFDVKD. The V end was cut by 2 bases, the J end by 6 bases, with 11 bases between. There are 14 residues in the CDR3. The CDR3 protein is CATSDWRSQDTQYF. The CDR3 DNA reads TGTGCCACCAGTGATTGGCGGTCTCAGGATACGCAGTATTTT.

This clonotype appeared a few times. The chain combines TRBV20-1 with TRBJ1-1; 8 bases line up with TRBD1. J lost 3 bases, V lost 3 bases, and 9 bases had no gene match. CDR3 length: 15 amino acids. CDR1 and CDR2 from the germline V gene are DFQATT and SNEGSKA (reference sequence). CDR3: CSASGTGVGDTEAFF. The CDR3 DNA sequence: TGCAGTGCTAGTGGGACAGGCGTAGGGGACACTGAAGCTTTCTTT.

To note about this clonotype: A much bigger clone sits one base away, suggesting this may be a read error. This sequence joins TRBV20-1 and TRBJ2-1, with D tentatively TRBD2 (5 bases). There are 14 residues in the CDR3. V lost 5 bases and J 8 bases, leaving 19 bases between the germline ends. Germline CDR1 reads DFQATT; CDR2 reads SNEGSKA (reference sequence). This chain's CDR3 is CSAPVPAGSDEQFF. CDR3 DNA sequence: TGCAGTGCTCCCGTCCCGGCGGGTAGCGATGAGCAGTTCTTC.

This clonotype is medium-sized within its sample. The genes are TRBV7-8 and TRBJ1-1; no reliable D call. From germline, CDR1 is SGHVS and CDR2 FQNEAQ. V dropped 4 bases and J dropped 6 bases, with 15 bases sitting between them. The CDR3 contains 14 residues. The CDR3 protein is CASSSYSVKPEAFF. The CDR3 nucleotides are TGTGCCAGCAGCTCCTACAGCGTAAAACCTGAAGCTTTCTTT. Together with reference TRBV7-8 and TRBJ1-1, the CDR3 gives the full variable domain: GAGVSQSPRYKVAKRGQDVALRCDPISGHVSLFWYQQALGQGPEFLTYFQNEAQLDKSGLPSDRFFAERPEGSVSTLKIQRTQQEDSAVYLCASSSYSVKPEAFFGQGTRLTVV.

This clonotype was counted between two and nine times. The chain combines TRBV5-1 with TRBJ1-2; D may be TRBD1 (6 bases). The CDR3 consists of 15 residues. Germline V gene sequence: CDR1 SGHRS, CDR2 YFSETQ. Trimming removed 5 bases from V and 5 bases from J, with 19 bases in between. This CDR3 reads CASSSGQLGEYGYTF. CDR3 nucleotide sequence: TGCGCCAGCAGTTCCGGACAGCTGGGGGAATATGGCTACACCTTC.

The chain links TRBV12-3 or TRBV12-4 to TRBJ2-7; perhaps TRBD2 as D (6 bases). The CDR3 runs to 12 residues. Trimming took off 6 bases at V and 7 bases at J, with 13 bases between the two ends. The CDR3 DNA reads TGTGCCAGCAGCCTTAGCGGCCTGGAGCAGTACTTC. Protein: CASSLSGLEQYF.

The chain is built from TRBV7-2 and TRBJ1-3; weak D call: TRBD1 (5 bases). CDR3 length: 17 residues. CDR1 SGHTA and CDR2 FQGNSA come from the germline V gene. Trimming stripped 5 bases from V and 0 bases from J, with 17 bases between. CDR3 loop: CASSPPGPGLSGNTIYF. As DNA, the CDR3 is TGTGCCAGCAGCCCGCCGGGGCCCGGGCTCTCTGGAAACACCATATATTTT.

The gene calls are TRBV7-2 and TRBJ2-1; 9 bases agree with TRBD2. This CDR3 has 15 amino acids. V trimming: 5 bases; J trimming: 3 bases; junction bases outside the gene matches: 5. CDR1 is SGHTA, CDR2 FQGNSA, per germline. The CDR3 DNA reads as TGTGCCAGCAGCCGGGGGCGGGGGGGCTACAATGAGCAGTTCTTC. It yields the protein CASSRGRGGYNEQFF.

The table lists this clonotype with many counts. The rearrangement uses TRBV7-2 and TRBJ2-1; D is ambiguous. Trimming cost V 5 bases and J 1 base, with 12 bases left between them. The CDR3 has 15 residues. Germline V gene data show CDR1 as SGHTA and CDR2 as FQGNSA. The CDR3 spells CASSTKTDSYNEQFF. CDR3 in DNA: TGTGCCAGCAGCACTAAGACTGATTCCTACAATGAGCAGTTCTTC.

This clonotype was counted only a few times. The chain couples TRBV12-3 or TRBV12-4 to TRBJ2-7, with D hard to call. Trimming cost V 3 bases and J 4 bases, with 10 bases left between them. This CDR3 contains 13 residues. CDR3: CASSFGSGYEQYV. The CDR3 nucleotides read TGTGCCAGCAGTTTTGGGTCCGGGTACGAGCAGTACGTC.

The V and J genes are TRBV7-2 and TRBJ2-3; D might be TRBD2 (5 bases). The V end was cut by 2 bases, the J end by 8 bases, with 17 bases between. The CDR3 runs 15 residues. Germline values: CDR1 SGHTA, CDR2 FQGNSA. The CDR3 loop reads CASSLTGLEGGTQYF. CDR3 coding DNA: TGTGCCAGCAGCTTAACGGGGTTAGAAGGCGGTACGCAGTATTTT.

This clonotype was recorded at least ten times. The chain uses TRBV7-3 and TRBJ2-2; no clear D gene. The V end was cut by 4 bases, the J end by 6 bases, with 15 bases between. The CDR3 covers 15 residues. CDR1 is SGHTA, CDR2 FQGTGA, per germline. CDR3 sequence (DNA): TGTGCCAGCAGCTACGGACCTGTTACGTCCGGGGAGCTGTTTTTT. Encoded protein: CASSYGPVTSGELFF.

The CDR3 bases are TGTGCCAGCAGCTTCGACCCGGGGGATGAGCAGTTCTTC. Amino acids: CASSFDPGDEQFF. The chain links TRBV7-3 to TRBJ2-1; weak D call: TRBD2 (6 bases). The germline gives CDR1 SGHTA, CDR2 FQGTGA. The CDR3 has 13 amino acids. V dropped 3 bases and J dropped 8 bases, with 11 bases sitting between them.

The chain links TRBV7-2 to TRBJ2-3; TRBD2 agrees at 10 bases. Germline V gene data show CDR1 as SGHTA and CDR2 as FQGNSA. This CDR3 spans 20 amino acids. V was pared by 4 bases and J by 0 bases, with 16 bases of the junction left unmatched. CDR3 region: CASSWRTSGAKSSSTDTQYF. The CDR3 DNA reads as TGTGCCAGCAGCTGGAGGACTAGCGGTGCAAAAAGCTCTAGCACAGATACGCAGTATTTT. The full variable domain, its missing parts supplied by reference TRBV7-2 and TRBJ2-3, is GAGVSQSPSNKVTEKGKDVELRCDPISGHTALYWYRQSLGQGLEFLIYFQGNSAPDKSGLPSDRFSAERTGGSVSTLTIQRTQQEDSAVYLCASSWRTSGAKSSSTDTQYFGPGTRLTVL.

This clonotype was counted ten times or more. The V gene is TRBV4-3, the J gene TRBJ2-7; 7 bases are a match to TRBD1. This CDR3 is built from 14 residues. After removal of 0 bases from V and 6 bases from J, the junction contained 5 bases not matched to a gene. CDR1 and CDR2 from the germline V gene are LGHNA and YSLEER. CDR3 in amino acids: CASSQEPGGVEQYF. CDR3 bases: TGCGCCAGCAGCCAAGAGCCAGGGGGAGTCGAGCAGTACTTC.

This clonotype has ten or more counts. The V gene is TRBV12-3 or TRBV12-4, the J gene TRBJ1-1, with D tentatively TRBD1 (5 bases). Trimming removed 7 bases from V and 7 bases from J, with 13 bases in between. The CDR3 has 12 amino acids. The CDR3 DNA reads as TGTGCCAGCACCGGGGACGGCCATGAAGCTTTCTTT. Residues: CASTGDGHEAFF.

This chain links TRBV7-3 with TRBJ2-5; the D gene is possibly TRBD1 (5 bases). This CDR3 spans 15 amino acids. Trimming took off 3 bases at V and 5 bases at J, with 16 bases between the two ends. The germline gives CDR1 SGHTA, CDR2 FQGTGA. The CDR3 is CASSFTQGQQETQYF. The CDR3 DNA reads TGTGCCAGCAGCTTTACCCAGGGCCAGCAGGAGACCCAGTACTTC.